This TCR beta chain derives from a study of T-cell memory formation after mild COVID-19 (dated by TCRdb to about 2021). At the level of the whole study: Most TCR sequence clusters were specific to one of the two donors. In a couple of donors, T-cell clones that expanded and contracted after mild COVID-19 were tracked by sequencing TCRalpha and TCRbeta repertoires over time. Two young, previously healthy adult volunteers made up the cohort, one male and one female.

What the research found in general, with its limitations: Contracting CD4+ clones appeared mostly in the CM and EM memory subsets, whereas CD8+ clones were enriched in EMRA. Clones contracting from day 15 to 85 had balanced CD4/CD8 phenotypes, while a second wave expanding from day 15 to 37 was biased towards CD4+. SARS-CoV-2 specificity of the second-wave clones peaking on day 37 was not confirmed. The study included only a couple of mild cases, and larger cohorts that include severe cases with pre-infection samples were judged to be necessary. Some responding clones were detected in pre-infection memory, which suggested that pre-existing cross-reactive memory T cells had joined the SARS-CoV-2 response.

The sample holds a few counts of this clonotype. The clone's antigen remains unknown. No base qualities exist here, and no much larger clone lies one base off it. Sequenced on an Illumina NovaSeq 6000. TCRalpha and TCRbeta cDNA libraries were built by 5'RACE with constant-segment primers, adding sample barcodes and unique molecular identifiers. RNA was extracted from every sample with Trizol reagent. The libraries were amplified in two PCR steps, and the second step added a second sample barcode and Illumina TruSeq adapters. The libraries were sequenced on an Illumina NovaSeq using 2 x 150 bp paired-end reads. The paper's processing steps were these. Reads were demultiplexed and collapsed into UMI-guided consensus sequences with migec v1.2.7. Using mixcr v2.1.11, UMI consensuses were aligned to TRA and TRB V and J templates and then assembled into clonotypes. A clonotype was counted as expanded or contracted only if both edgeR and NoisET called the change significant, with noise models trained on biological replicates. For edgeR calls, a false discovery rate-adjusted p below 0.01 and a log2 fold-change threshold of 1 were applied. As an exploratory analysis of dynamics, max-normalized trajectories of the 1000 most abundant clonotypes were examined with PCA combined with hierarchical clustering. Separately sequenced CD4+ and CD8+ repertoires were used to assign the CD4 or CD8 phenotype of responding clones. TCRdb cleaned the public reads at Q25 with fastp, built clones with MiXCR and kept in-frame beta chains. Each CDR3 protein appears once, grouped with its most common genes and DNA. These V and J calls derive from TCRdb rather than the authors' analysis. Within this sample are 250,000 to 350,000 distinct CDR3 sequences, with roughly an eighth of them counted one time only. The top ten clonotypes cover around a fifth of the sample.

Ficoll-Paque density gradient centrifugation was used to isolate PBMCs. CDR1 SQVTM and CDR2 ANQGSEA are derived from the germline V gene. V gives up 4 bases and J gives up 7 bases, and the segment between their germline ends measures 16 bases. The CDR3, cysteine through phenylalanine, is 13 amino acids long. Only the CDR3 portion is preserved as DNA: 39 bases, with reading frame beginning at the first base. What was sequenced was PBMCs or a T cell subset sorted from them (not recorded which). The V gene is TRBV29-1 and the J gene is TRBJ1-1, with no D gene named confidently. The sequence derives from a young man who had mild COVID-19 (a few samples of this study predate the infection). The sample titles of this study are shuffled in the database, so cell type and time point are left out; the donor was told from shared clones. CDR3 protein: CSVARSDGLEAFF. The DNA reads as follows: TGCAGCGTTGCCCGGTCGGACGGACTTGAAGCTTTCTTT.